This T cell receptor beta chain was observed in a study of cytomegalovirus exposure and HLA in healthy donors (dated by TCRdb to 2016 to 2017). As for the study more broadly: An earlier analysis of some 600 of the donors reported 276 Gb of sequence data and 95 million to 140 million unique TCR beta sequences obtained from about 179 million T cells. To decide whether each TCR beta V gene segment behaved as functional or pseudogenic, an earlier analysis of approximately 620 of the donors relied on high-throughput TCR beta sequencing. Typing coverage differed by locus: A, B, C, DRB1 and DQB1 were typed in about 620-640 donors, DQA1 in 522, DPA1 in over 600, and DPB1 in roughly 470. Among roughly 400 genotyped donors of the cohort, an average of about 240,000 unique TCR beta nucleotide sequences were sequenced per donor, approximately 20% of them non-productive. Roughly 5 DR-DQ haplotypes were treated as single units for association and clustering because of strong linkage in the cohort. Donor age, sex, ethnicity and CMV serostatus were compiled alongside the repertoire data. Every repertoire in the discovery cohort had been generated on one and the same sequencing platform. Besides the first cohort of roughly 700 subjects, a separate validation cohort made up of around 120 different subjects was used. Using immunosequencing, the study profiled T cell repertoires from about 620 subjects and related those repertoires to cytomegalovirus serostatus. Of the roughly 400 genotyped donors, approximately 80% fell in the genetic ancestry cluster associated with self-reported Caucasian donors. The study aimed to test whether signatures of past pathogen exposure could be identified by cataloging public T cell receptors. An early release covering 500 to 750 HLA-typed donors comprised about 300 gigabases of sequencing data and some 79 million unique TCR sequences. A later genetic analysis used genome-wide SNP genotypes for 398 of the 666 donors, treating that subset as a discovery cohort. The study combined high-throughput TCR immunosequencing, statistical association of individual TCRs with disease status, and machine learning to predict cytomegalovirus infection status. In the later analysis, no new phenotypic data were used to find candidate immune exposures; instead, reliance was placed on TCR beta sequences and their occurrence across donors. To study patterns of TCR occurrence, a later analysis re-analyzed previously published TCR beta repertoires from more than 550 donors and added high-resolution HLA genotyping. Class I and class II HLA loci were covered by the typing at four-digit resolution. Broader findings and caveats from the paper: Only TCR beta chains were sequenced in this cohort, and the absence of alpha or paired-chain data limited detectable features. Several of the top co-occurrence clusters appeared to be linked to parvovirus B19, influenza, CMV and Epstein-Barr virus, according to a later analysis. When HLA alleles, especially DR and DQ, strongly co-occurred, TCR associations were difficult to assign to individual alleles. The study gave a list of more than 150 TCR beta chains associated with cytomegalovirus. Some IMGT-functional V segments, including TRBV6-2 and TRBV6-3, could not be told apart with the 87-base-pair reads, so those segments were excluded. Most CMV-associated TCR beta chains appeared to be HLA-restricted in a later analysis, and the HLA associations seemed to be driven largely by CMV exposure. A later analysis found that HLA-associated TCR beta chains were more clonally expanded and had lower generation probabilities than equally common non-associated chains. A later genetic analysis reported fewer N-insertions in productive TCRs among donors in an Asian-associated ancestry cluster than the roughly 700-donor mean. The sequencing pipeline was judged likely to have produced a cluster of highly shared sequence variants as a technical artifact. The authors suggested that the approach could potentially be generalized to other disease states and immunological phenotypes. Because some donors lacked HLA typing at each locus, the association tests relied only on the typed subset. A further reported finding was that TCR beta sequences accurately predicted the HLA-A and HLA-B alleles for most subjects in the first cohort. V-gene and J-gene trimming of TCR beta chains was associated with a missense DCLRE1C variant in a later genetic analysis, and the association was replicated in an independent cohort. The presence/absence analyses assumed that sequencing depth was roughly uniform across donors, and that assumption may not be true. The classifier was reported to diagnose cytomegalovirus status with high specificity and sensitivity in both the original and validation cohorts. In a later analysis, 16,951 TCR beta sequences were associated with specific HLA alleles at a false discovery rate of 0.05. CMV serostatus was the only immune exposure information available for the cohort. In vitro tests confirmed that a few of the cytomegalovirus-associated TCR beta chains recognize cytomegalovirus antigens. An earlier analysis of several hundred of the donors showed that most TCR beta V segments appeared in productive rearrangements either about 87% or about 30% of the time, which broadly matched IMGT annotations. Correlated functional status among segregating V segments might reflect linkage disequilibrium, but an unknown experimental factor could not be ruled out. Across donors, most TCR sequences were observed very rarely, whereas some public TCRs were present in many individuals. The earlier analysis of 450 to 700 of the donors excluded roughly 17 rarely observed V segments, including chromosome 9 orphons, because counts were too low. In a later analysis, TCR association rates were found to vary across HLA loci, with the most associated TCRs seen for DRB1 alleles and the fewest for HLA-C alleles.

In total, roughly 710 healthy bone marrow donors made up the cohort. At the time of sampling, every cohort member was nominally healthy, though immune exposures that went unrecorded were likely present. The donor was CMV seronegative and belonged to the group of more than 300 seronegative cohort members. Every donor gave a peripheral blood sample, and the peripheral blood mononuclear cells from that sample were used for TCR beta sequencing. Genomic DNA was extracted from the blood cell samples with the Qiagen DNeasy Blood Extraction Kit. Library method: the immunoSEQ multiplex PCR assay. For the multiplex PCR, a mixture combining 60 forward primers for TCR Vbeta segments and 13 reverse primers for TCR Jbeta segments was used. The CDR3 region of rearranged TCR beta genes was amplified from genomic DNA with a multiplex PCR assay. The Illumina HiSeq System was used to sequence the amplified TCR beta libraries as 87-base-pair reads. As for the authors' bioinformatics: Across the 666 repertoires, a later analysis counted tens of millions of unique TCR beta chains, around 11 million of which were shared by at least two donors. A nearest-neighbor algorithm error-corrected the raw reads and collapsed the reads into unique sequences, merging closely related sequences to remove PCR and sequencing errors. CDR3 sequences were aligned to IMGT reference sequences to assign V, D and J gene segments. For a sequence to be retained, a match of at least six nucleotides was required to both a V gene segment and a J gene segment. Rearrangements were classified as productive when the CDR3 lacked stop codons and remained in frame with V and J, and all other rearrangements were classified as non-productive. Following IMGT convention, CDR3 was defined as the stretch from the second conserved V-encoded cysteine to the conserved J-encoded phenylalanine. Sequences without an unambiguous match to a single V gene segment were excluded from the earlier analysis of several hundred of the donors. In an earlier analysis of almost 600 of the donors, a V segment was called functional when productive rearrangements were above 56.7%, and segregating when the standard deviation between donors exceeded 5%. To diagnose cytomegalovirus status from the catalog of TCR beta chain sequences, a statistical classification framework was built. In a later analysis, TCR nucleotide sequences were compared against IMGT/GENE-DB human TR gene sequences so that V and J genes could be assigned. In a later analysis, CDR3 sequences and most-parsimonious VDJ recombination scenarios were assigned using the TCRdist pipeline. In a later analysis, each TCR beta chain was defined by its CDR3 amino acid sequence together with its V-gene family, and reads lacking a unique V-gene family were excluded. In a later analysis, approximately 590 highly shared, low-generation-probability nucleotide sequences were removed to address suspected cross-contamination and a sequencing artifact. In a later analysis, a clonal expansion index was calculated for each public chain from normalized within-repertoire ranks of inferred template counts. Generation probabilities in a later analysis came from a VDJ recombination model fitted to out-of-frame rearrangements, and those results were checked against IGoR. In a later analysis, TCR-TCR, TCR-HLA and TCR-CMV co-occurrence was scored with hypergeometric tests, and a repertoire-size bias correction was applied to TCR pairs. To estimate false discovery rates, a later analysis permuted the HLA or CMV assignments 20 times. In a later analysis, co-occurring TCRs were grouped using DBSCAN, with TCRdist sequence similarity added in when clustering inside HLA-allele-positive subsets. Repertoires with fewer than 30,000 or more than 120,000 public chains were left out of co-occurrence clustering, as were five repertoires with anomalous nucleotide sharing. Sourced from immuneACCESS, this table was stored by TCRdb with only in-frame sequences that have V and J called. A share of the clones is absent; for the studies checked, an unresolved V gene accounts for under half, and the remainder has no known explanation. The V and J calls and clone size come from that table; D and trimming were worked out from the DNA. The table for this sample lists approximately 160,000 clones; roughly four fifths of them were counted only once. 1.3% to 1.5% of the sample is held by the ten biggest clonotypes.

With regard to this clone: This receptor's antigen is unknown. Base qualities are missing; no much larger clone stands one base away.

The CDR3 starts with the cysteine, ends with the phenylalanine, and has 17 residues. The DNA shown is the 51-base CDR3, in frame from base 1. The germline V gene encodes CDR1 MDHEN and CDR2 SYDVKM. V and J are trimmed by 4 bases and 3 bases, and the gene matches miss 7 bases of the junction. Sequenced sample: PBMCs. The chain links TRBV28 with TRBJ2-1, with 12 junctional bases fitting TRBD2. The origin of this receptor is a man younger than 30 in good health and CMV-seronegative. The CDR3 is CASSSRLAGVFYNEQFF. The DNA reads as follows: TGTGCCAGCAGTTCCCGACTAGCGGGAGTATTCTACAATGAGCAGTTCTTC.